The entry below describes one TCR beta chain. There are a few counts of this clone. Its antigen target is currently unknown. The read gets to within 3 residues of the CDR3 end, and the germline J gene fills in the rest. This sample stems from a study of T cell clonality in common variable immunodeficiency (dated by TCRdb to between 2015 and 2017). What the authors observed across the whole study: CVID subjects shared fewer TCRbeta clones with each other than healthy controls did (p < 0.0001). Correlations of repertoire features with clinical complications were constrained by heterogeneity among patients within the CVID cohort. Despite equal DNA input, controls averaged approximately 84,000 unique sequences per sample versus around 30,000 in CVID samples. TCRbeta clonality was higher in CVID subjects than in healthy controls (t-test p = 0.018), and the increase was most characteristic of about a third of subjects. The authors noted that sequencing repertoires of T cell subpopulations would be needed to clarify what caused the increased clonality in CVID. CVID TCRbeta sequences reportedly showed fewer deletions and N-nucleotide insertions and lacked highly modified clones with 13 or more V deletions.

The CDR3 covers 15 residues, taking in both the cysteine and the phenylalanine. Sequencing covers 36 bases of the CDR3, shown here with the frame starting at base 1. According to the germline V gene (reference sequence), CDR1 reads LNHDA and CDR2 reads SQIVND. For sequencing, equivalent amounts of genomic DNA were input from CVID and control samples. For every sample, a 60 bp segment covering the rearranged TCRbeta CDR3 region was amplified and then sequenced. TCRbeta amplification used the immunoSEQ assay, a bias-corrected multiplex PCR with high-throughput sequencing. In the source study's methods: Every unique nucleotide sequence counted as a clone and was annotated with V, D and J genes, copy number and frequency. Sequences were labeled productive if in frame, and non-productive if out of frame or containing stop codons. Clonality was calculated from Shannon's entropy as previously described. The predicted amino acid sequences of productive clones were used to derive mean CDR3 Kyte-Doolittle hydropathy. The R hclust function was used to hierarchically cluster scaled V gene usage with Manhattan distance and complete linkage. Clone sharing by CDR3 amino acid sequence was assessed by resampling 12 repertoires per group over 100 rounds. The repertoires were searched for around 65 published EBV-specific and fewer than 250 published CMV-specific TCRbeta sequences. Analysis left out a couple of CVID samples that produced under 10,000 sequences, so 42 CVID repertoires remained. This is the immuneACCESS table as TCRdb keeps it, with only in-frame sequences that have V and J called. A part of the clones is gone; compared with another copy, unresolved V genes explain less than half, and the rest is unexplained. The DNA gave D and trimming, while V, J and clone size come from that table. Here the sample lists 25,000 to 35,000 clones, none seen once only. The ten largest clones take up roughly 4.5% of the sample.

Predominantly Caucasian heritage was noted among both the CVID patients and the healthy controls. Heparinized peripheral whole blood samples of roughly 5 to 9 ml were obtained from each donor. Genomic DNA from adults with common variable immune deficiency (CVID) and from healthy adult controls was the source for sequencing TCRbeta CDR3 repertoires. The control group comprised some 22 healthy adult volunteers, about 12 female and around ten male, aged roughly 23 to 70 years with a mean age of 34. To isolate peripheral blood mononuclear cells, diluted blood was subjected to density centrifugation over Hypaque 1077 or Ficoll-Paque. Genomic DNA was obtained from unsorted mononuclear cells through either Qiagen column purification or a centrifugation-based method.

This clonotype was obtained from a person aged 18 to 75 in good health. The sequence is built from TRBV19 and TRBJ2-2; the D segment could be TRBD2, given 5 matching bases. Sequenced sample: peripheral blood mononuclear cells. The CDR3 is CASSRGGEGNEKLFF. The CDR3 DNA, read in part, is TGTGCCAGTAGTCGGGGTGGTGAGGGTAATGAAAAG.